This is a list of T cell receptor beta chains from one sample in a study of blood T cell repertoires in COVID-19. This table comes from immunoSEQ multiplex PCR, and its TCRdb copy is limited to in-frame clones, with some not included. The sample holds about 140,000 clones, approximately 78% seen once. The specimen was peripheral blood. Source of these receptors: a man in his sixties who had recovered from COVID-19. CDR3s include the opening cysteine and the closing phenylalanine or tryptophan. The order of the fields is CDR3 DNA, CDR3 protein, D gene, V gene, J gene, clone size. The D gene is left open where the match is weak. Clone size appears in some rows only: once, few, many, or a class for an expanded clone.

TGTGCCACCTCGACAGGGGGCGATTCACCCCTCCACTTT,CATSTGGDSPLHF,TRBD1,TRBV19,TRBJ1-6,NA
TGTGCTAGTGGTTCCGAGGGAAACACCATATATTTT,CASGSEGNTIYF,NA,TRBV12-5,TRBJ1-3,NA
TGTGCCAGCAGTTTCTACGGCCCAGGACAGTCCTACGAGCAGTACTTC,CASSFYGPGQSYEQYF,NA,TRBV27,TRBJ2-7,once
TGTGCCAGCAGCTTAGCGGGACTAGCGGGGGTGATATACAATGAGCAGTTCTTC,CASSLAGLAGVIYNEQFF,TRBD2,TRBV11-2,TRBJ2-1,NA
TGTGCCAGCTCCCTTAGCGGGGGCTCCTACAATGAGCAGTTCTTC,CASSLSGGSYNEQFF,TRBD2,TRBV9,TRBJ2-1,NA
TGTGCCAGCTCACCACCCTCAGGCGGGGGTCAAAACATTCAGTACTTC,CASSPPSGGGQNIQYF,TRBD2,TRBV18,TRBJ2-4,once
TGTGCCAGCAGTAACCCCGGGGAGTACGAGCAGTACTTC,CASSNPGEYEQYF,NA,TRBV6-5,TRBJ2-7,NA
TGTGCCAGCAGCCAAGATATTGACATCGGGGGGTCCAAATACTACGAGCAGTACTTC,CASSQDIDIGGSKYYEQYF,TRBD2,TRBV4-2,TRBJ2-7,NA
TGTGCCAGCAGCTCTTACAGGGACAGGGATCGTGATGAAAAACTGTTTTTT,CASSSYRDRDRDEKLFF,TRBD1,TRBV13,TRBJ1-4,NA
TGTGCCAGCAGCTTAGATATGTGGGGGACAGGTTACACAGATACGCAGTATTTT,CASSLDMWGTGYTDTQYF,TRBD1,TRBV7-9,TRBJ2-3,NA
TGCGCCAGCAGCCTTAGGGGGCTAGGACTAGCAGGCCGTGATGAGCAGTTCTTC,CASSLRGLGLAGRDEQFF,NA,TRBV5-1,TRBJ2-1,NA
TGTGCCAGCAGTTCCCAGCGGGTCTCAGAGACCCAGTACTTC,CASSSQRVSETQYF,NA,TRBV7-2,TRBJ2-5,NA
TGCGCCAGCAGCCCGGGACTAGATACGCAGTATTTT,CASSPGLDTQYF,NA,TRBV4-1,TRBJ2-3,NA
TGTGCCAGTAGTCTGGGGGGACAGGTGAGGCAGCCCCAGCATTTT,CASSLGGQVRQPQHF,TRBD1,TRBV19,TRBJ1-5,NA
TGTGCCAGCAGCTTGCCCGGGACAGGGGTTTATGGCTACACCTTC,CASSLPGTGVYGYTF,TRBD1,TRBV5-4,TRBJ1-2,NA
TGTGCCACGACATTAAACCGGGATACGCAGTATTTT,CATTLNRDTQYF,NA,TRBV6-5,TRBJ2-3,NA
TGTGCCAGCAGCCATCCCGGGACAGGGGTCGGGGAGCTGTTTTTT,CASSHPGTGVGELFF,TRBD1,TRBV3-1/TRBV3-2,TRBJ2-2,NA
TGTGCCAGCAGCTCCGAACTAGCCAAAAACATTCAGTACTTC,CASSSELAKNIQYF,NA,TRBV7-9,TRBJ2-4,NA
TGTGCCAGCAGCCTCGGGACAGTGGATCAGCCCCAGCATTTT,CASSLGTVDQPQHF,TRBD1,TRBV3-1/TRBV3-2,TRBJ1-5,NA
TGCAGTGCTAGTCTGTCCCTAGCGGGAGGGCCGGGATACGAGCAGTACTTC,CSASLSLAGGPGYEQYF,TRBD2,TRBV20-1,TRBJ2-7,NA
TGCGCCAGCAGCTTGGGGGGGCGCGGCACTGAAGCTTTCTTT,CASSLGGRGTEAFF,NA,TRBV5-1,TRBJ1-1,NA
TGTGCCAGCTCAACAGGGGGACAGCAAGAGACCCAGTACTTC,CASSTGGQQETQYF,TRBD1,TRBV28,TRBJ2-5,NA
TGTGCCAGTAGTAACCCGGGAGATCTCACCGGGGAGCTGTTTTTT,CASSNPGDLTGELFF,NA,TRBV19,TRBJ2-2,few
TGTGCCAGCAGTTTATCCCCTCCCCCCTATGGCTACACCTTC,CASSLSPPPYGYTF,NA,TRBV28,TRBJ1-2,NA
TGTGCCAGCAGTCGGGACAGGGGGAATCAGCCCCAGCATTTT,CASSRDRGNQPQHF,TRBD1,TRBV2,TRBJ1-5,NA
TGTGCCAGCAGTTACGGGGCTAGCGGGCGCTCCTACGAGCAGTACTTC,CASSYGASGRSYEQYF,TRBD2,TRBV6-5,TRBJ2-7,NA
TGTGCCAGCAGCTTAGCCGGGAGCTCCTACGAGCAGTACTTC,CASSLAGSSYEQYF,NA,TRBV11-2,TRBJ2-7,NA
TGTGCCAGCTCACCATCCCAGGGGTTAAGTACAGATACGCAGTATTTT,CASSPSQGLSTDTQYF,NA,TRBV18,TRBJ2-3,NA
TGTGCCAGCAGCTTCCGGGACAGCTCTGAAAAACTGTTTTTT,CASSFRDSSEKLFF,TRBD1,TRBV5-8,TRBJ1-4,NA
TGTGCCAGCAGCCAAGTGATTGGACAGGGGGCTGGCGAGCAGTACTTC,CASSQVIGQGAGEQYF,TRBD1,TRBV4-2,TRBJ2-7,few
TGTGCCAGCAGCATGGGGGCCACAGATACGCAGTATTTT,CASSMGATDTQYF,NA,TRBV7-9,TRBJ2-3,NA
TGTGCCAGCACCGGACTAGCGGGAGGTCTAAATACGCAGTATTTT,CASTGLAGGLNTQYF,TRBD2,TRBV2,TRBJ2-3,NA
TGTGCCAGCAGCCCAGGGACAGCATTCACAGATACGCAGTATTTT,CASSPGTAFTDTQYF,TRBD1,TRBV5-4,TRBJ2-3,NA
TGTGCCAGTAGTGGGGCCGGGACAGGGGGCAACCAGCCCCAGCATTTT,CASSGAGTGGNQPQHF,TRBD1,TRBV19,TRBJ1-5,NA
TGTGCCAGCAGCCCCCCTGCCGGCACCGGGGAGCTGTTTTTT,CASSPPAGTGELFF,NA,TRBV7-2,TRBJ2-2,NA
TGTGCCAGCTCACCAGGGGCCAACTATGGCTACACCTTC,CASSPGANYGYTF,NA,TRBV18,TRBJ1-2,NA
TGTGCCAGCAGTTATTACGGGAGGGCCGACGAGCAGTACTTC,CASSYYGRADEQYF,TRBD2,TRBV6-2/TRBV6-3,TRBJ2-7,NA
TGTGCCAGCAGTTACTCGGGGGGAGAAGAGACCCAGTACTTC,CASSYSGGEETQYF,NA,TRBV6-6,TRBJ2-5,NA
TGTGCCAGCAGTCCCGGGACAGGGTCAGATACGCAGTATTTT,CASSPGTGSDTQYF,TRBD1,TRBV5-4,TRBJ2-3,NA
TGTGCCAGCAGCCACACCCTAAGTAGCTCCTACAATGAGCAGTTCTTC,CASSHTLSSSYNEQFF,NA,TRBV3-1/TRBV3-2,TRBJ2-1,few
TGTGCCAGCAGCCTCGGACAGGAAGCTTTCTTT,CASSLGQEAFF,NA,TRBV7-9,TRBJ1-1,NA
TGTGCCAGCAGCTTGCGGGTTGCTGGAAACACCATATATTTT,CASSLRVAGNTIYF,NA,TRBV5-6,TRBJ1-3,NA
TGTGCCAGCAGCCGGGCCGCTCCTGCCGGGAGGAATGAAAAACTGTTTTTT,CASSRAAPAGRNEKLFF,NA,TRBV5-4,TRBJ1-4,NA
TGTGCCAGCAGTGACATGTGGTCGGGGGAGACCCAGTACTTC,CASSDMWSGETQYF,NA,TRBV6-1,TRBJ2-5,NA
TGTGCCACCAGTGATCACCCGACAGGGGGTGATGATGGCTACACCTTC,CATSDHPTGGDDGYTF,TRBD1,TRBV24-1,TRBJ1-2,NA
TGTGCCATCAGTGATTTAGGACAGGGGGCCGCCGGGGAGCTGTTTTTT,CAISDLGQGAAGELFF,TRBD1,TRBV10-3,TRBJ2-2,many
TGTGCCAGCAGTTCGAGATGGCGGGGGTCGGGTTACAATGAGCAGTTCTTC,CASSSRWRGSGYNEQFF,TRBD2,TRBV11-2,TRBJ2-1,NA
TGTGCCAGCTCACCTGGCGGGGGGAAGTCTGAAGCTTTCTTT,CASSPGGGKSEAFF,NA,TRBV18,TRBJ1-1,NA